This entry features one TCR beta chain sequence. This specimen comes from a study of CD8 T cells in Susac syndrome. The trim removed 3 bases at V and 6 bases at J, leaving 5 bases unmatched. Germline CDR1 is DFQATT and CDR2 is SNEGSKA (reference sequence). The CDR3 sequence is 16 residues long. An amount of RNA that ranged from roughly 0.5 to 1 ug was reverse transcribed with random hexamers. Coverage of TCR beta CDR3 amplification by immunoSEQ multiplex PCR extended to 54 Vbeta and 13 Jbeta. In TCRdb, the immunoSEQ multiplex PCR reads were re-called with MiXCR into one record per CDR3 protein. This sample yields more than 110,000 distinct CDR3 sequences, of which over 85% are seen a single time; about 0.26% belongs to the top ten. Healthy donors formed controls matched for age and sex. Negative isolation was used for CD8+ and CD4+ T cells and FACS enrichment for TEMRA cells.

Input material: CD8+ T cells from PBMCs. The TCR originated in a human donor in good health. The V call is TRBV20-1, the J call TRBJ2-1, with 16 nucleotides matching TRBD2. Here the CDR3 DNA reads TGCAGTGCTAGGGGGACTAGCGGGAGGGCCTTCAATGAGCAGTTCTTC. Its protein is CSARGTSGRAFNEQFF.